This T cell receptor (beta chain) was documented in a study of blood T cells in healthy people across ages (dated by TCRdb to 2013 to 2016). Regarding the study in general: In model experiments, template switching captured roughly one uniquely barcoded TCR beta cDNA molecule for every two T cells. To track age-related changes in TCR beta repertoire diversity, the study relied on deep sequencing normalized with unique cDNA molecular identifiers. The donors were divided into four age groups: young (average around 17 years), middle-aged (about 40), aged (around 67) and long-lived (roughly 82). To avoid experimental bias, donors of different ages were spread randomly across the sequencing lanes. The study analyzed two additional independent replicas of 1 million unique cDNA reads from the same blood draw for two donors, one aged 18 to 30 and one aged 80 or older. What the research found in general, with its limitations: Estimates of total diversity from one million sequenced T cells were regarded as lower bounds and underestimates. Because the CMV infection status of the donors was unknown, age-related changes in expanded clonotypes may potentially have been confounded. Compared with the aged group, the long-lived group had more naive CD4+ T cells, fewer expanded clones and increased TCR diversity, a pattern suggesting age selection. As age increased, observed TCR beta diversity per million T cells dropped in a roughly linear way, and a significant reduction was already evident by age roughly 40. Since profiling was done on bulk unsorted PBMCs, naive and antigen-experienced compartments could not be conclusively compared. The percentage of naive T cells measured by flow cytometry correlated strongly with observed TCR beta diversity.

Worth noting for this clonotype: Its recognized antigen is unknown. Base qualities are missing; no much larger clone stands one base away.

After removal of 0 bases from V and 3 bases from J, the junction retains 5 bases not matched to a gene. For CDR1 and CDR2, the germline V gene lists SGHRS and YFSETQ. From its cysteine to its phenylalanine, the CDR3 spans 15 amino acids. Solely the CDR3 DNA is kept, with 45 bases framed from the first base. Library method: 5' RACE. TCRdb records Illumina HiSeq 2500 as the sequencer. A second roughly 7 to 11 cycle PCR used a sample-barcoded 5' primer and a J-beta primer mix. A template-switch 5' adaptor carrying 12 random nucleotides introduced a unique molecular identifier onto each TCR beta cDNA molecule. At least 2.5 million CDR3-containing paired-end reads were obtained from each sample. The Mint cDNA synthesis kit, primed by a TRBC-specific oligonucleotide, was used to synthesize first-strand cDNA from all RNA. Following uracil-DNA glycosylase treatment, all cDNA underwent a first 18-cycle PCR with the universal primers M1SS and BC2_uni_R. The authors' pipeline ran thus. Each sample was normalized by randomly selecting 1 million high-quality reads, each carrying a distinct molecular identifier. Reads sharing molecular identifiers were discarded rather than binned into consensus sequences. MiTCR, with a Q25 quality threshold and the strictest error-elimination algorithm, was used for CDR3 identification, clonotype clustering and error correction. A nonparametric unseen species model with Euler transformation was used to estimate lower-bound total TCR beta diversity. TCRdb's own reprocessing of the public reads used fastp at Q25 and MiXCR and kept productive beta chains. One record per CDR3 amino acid sequence lists the most common genes and DNA. These V and J calls are TCRdb output, not the study's own analysis. Across this sample there are around 1,000,000 distinct CDR3 sequences, with 30% to 40% seen only once. Of the sample, around 13% is held by the ten largest clones.

The roughly 39 donors, aged roughly 6 to 95 years, were systemically healthy Caucasian individuals from Russia. About 9.6 milliliters of peripheral blood were collected from each donor into EDTA-treated Vacutainer tubes. Ficoll-Paque density-gradient centrifugation was used to isolate PBMCs, with at least 6.5 million per sample. Total RNA was extracted from PBMCs with Trizol reagent, with at least 5 micrograms obtained per sample. Naive CD45RAhigh/CD27high T cell percentages were measured by flow cytometry on a PBMC aliquot from every donor. The chain employs TRBV5-1 and TRBJ1-1; 7 central bases correspond to TRBD1. The source material was blood. The clonotype was recovered from a man aged 18-30 years in good health. At the DNA level, the sequence is TGCGCCAGCAGCTTGGGAGACAGGGTGGACACTGAAGCTTTCTTT. The resulting protein is CASSLGDRVDTEAFF.